These T cell receptor beta chains were read from a single sample in a study of control samples from healthy donors and cancer patients. The protocol was immunoSEQ multiplex PCR, while the TCRdb copy is restricted to in-frame clones and leaves out a portion. This sample carries 50,000 to 70,000 clones, approximately 94% of them seen once, and the ten largest clones take 1.1%. What was sequenced was blood. These TCRs come from a young woman in good health. Both conserved end residues are part of each CDR3. The order of the fields is clone size, J gene, D gene, V gene, CDR3 protein. D genes are given only for firm matches. Only part of the rows carry a size: once, few, many, or a class if the clone is expanded.

clone size: -; J gene: TRBJ1-5; D gene: -; V gene: TRBV5-6; CDR3 protein: CASSVRGIFQPQHF
clone size: -; J gene: TRBJ2-7; D gene: -; V gene: TRBV28; CDR3 protein: CASSFVTGRYEQYF
clone size: once; J gene: TRBJ2-1; D gene: TRBD2; V gene: TRBV29-1; CDR3 protein: CSAETWTRSNEQFF
clone size: -; J gene: TRBJ2-2; D gene: -; V gene: TRBV10-1; CDR3 protein: CASSEPGTNTGELFF
clone size: -; J gene: TRBJ2-7; D gene: TRBD2; V gene: TRBV3-1/TRBV3-2; CDR3 protein: CASSQSSGGAYEQYF
clone size: -; J gene: TRBJ1-1; D gene: -; V gene: TRBV25-1; CDR3 protein: CASSSPGQGNTEAFF
clone size: -; J gene: TRBJ1-1; D gene: -; V gene: TRBV7-2; CDR3 protein: CASSLVAGDTEAFF
clone size: -; J gene: TRBJ2-3; D gene: -; V gene: TRBV27; CDR3 protein: CASSLPVPDIEDTQYF
clone size: -; J gene: TRBJ2-3; D gene: -; V gene: TRBV15; CDR3 protein: CATSKDSPDILTDTQYF
clone size: once; J gene: TRBJ2-6; D gene: -; V gene: TRBV15; CDR3 protein: CATSRGTTGANVLTF
clone size: -; J gene: TRBJ1-2; D gene: TRBD1; V gene: TRBV5-6; CDR3 protein: CASSLEGTGLYGYTF
clone size: once; J gene: TRBJ1-5; D gene: TRBD1; V gene: TRBV6-4; CDR3 protein: CASSPTGGNQPQHF
clone size: once; J gene: TRBJ1-1; D gene: -; V gene: TRBV7-2; CDR3 protein: CASSLGLRTEGNTEAFF
clone size: -; J gene: TRBJ1-5; D gene: -; V gene: TRBV28; CDR3 protein: CASSSWGDQPQHF
clone size: -; J gene: TRBJ1-1; D gene: -; V gene: TRBV30; CDR3 protein: CAWMGNTEAFF